What follows are 23 T cell receptor beta chains derived from one specimen sequenced in a study of CD8+ T cells in alopecia areata. After isolation, RNA underwent reverse transcription to generate cDNA as the sequencing template. TCRdb's table, derived via immunoSEQ multiplex PCR, lists solely in-frame clones and lacks some. The sample lists more than 95,000 clones; roughly 41% were seen once. Material: CD4+ T cells sorted from blood. The receptors come from a human donor with alopecia areata.

V and J are TRBV7-2 and TRBJ1-6; maybe TRBD1 (5 bases). The length of the CDR3 is 17 residues. V shed 0 bases and J shed 5 bases, with 14 bases lying between them. Germline values: CDR1 SGHTA, CDR2 FQGNSA. In nucleotides, the CDR3 is TGTGCCAGCAGCTTAGCCGCAGGGAGGTCGGATAATTCACCCCTCCACTTT. This translates into CASSLAAGRSDNSPLHF.

This sequence joins TRBV7-9 and TRBJ2-6; D gene unclear. The CDR3 runs to 13 residues. Germline V gene sequence: CDR1 SEHNR, CDR2 FQNEAQ (reference sequence). V was trimmed by 5 bases and J by 4 bases, leaving 6 bases between them. The CDR3 spells CASSPGGANVLTF. In nucleotides, the CDR3 is TGTGCCAGCAGCCCCGGGGGGGCCAACGTCCTGACTTTC.

This clone was recorded many times. Other nucleotide sequences from this sample produce the same CDR3. The gene calls are TRBV28 and TRBJ2-5, with 12 bases lining up with TRBD2. The V and J ends lost 5 bases and 2 bases, in that order; junction bases with no gene match: 3. The CDR3 covers 15 residues. Germline CDR1 reads MDHEN; CDR2 reads SYDVKM. The CDR3, as DNA: TGTGCCAGCAGTCTAACTAGCGGGGGGCAAGAGACCCAGTACTTC. Protein sequence: CASSLTSGGQETQYF.

This clone was seen only a few times. The chain carries TRBV4-3 and TRBJ1-4, with a possible D match to TRBD1 (5 bases). This CDR3 comprises 13 residues. Between the trimmed V and J ends, which lost 0 bases and 11 bases, there was a span of 10 bases. Germline-derived CDR1 and CDR2 are LGHNA and YSLEER. The CDR3 sequence: CASSQEGTGKLFF. CDR3 DNA sequence: TGCGCCAGCAGCCAAGAGGGGACGGGGAAACTGTTTTTT.

The rearrangement links TRBV20-1 to TRBJ2-7; D unresolved. The germline V gene has CDR1 DFQATT and CDR2 SNEGSKA (reference sequence). The CDR3 is 11 residues long. V gave up 6 bases and J gave up 5 bases, with 11 bases separating them. CDR3: CSAGRNHEQYF. In DNA form, the CDR3 reads TGCAGTGCAGGCCGGAACCACGAGCAGTACTTC.

The chain recombines TRBV21-1 with TRBJ2-7. TRBV21-1 is listed as a pseudogene. This CDR3 contains 15 residues. The CDR3 loop reads CASSNSPEHSYEQYF. As DNA, the CDR3 is TGTGCCAGCAGCAATTCTCCGGAACACTCCTACGAGCAGTACTTC.

In nucleotides, the CDR3 is TGCGCCAGCAGCGAAGTCCTAGCGGGGGGCACAGATACGCAGTATTTT. This codes for CASSEVLAGGTDTQYF. V and J are TRBV5-1 and TRBJ2-3, with TRBD2 identical over 10 bases. V dropped 4 bases and J dropped 1; count of bases not matched to a gene: 6. This CDR3 spans 16 amino acids. Germline loops: CDR1 SGHRS, CDR2 YFSETQ. The full variable domain, completed using reference TRBV5-1 and TRBJ2-3, is KAGVTQTPRYLIKTRGQQVTLSCSPISGHRSVSWYQQTPGQGLQFLFEYFSETQRNKGNFPGRFSGRQFSNSRSEMNVSTLELGDSALYLCASSEVLAGGTDTQYFGPGTRLTVL.

This clone was detected only a few times. This chain joins TRBV5-1 and TRBJ2-1; D uncertain. V was shortened by 0 bases and J by 8 bases, with 9 bases between the two germline ends. This CDR3 is built from 13 residues. Germline values: CDR1 SGHRS, CDR2 YFSETQ. The CDR3 DNA reads TGCGCCAGCAGCTTGGTGGTAGGCCATGAGCAGTTCTTC. This codes for CASSLVVGHEQFF.

J is TRBJ2-2 and V is TRBV18, with a tentative D call TRBD1 (6 bases). The germline gives CDR1 KGHSH, CDR2 LQKENI. V was clipped by 5 bases and J by 0 bases, with 13 bases between them. This CDR3 has 16 amino acids. Here the CDR3 DNA reads TGTGCCAGCTCAACAGGACAGCCGGCGAACACCGGGGAGCTGTTTTTT. This translates into CASSTGQPANTGELFF.

This chain joins TRBV7-2 and TRBJ2-1, with D perhaps matching TRBD2 (5 bases). The CDR3 spans 15 residues. Germline-derived CDR1 and CDR2 are SGHTA and FQGNSA. Trimming cost V 8 bases and J 4 bases, with 18 bases left between them. CDR3 sequence reads: CASLRYGVSYNEQFF. In DNA, the CDR3 is TGTGCCAGCCTCCGTTACGGGGTCTCTTACAATGAGCAGTTCTTC.

This clone turned up a few times. This CDR3 is also generated by other DNA sequences in the sample. The chain joins TRBV7-2 to TRBJ2-5; tentatively, D is TRBD1 (6 bases). CDR1 and CDR2 (germline): SGHTA, FQGNSA. Deletions cut 5 bases from V and 4 bases from J, with 14 bases between. This CDR3 region has 14 residues. The CDR3 DNA is TGTGCCAGCAGCCCGACAGGCCTTCGAGAGACCCAGTACTTC. This translates into CASSPTGLRETQYF.

The chain recombines TRBV28 with TRBJ1-2; TRBD1 matches at 7 bases. CDR3 length equals 15 residues. Germline CDR1 and CDR2: MDHEN and SYDVKM. V trimming: 5 bases; J trimming: 7 bases; junction bases outside the gene matches: 13. CDR3 region: CASSRAGQALSGYTF. The DNA of the CDR3 is TGTGCCAGCAGTAGGGCAGGACAGGCGCTTAGTGGCTACACCTTC.

This clone turned up a few times. V gene TRBV7-3 combines with J gene TRBJ1-1; the D is unclear. The V end lost 0 bases, the J end lost 3 bases, and 8 bases lay between the germline ends. The germline CDR1 and CDR2 sequences are SGHTA and FQGTGA. There are 14 residues in the CDR3. The CDR3 DNA follows: TGTGCCAGCAGCTTAACCGGTAGGGACACTGAAGCTTTCTTT. It encodes CASSLTGRDTEAFF.

This clone was seen a single time. The chain carries TRBV12-5 and TRBJ2-1; D ambiguous. The length of the CDR3 is 14 residues. The V and J ends lost 6 bases and 12 bases respectively, with 21 bases between them. The V gene's germline CDR1 is LGHNT and CDR2 FRNRAP. The CDR3 DNA sequence: TGTGCTAGTGGACCTCCCGGGTCCCCCGGTGGGCAGTTCTTC. This gives the protein CASGPPGSPGGQFF.

This rearrangement joins TRBV30 to TRBJ2-7; no firm D call. Germline CDR1 is GTSNPN and CDR2 is SVGIG (reference sequence). This CDR3 spans 13 amino acids. Trimming pared 2 bases from V and 3 bases from J, leaving 11 bases between. DNA of the CDR3: TGTGCCTGGAGTAAACTAACCTACTACGAGCAGTACTTC. The encoded protein is CAWSKLTYYEQYF.

This clone was seen a handful of times. This chain connects TRBV7-2 to TRBJ2-2; weak D call: TRBD1 (5 bases). The V and J ends lost 1 base and 7 bases respectively, with 10 bases between them. CDR3 length equals 14 residues. Per germline, CDR1 SGHTA and CDR2 FQGNSA. The CDR3 DNA is TGTGCCAGCAGCTTAGAGGCAGGGTTCGGGGAGCTGTTTTTT. This translates into CASSLEAGFGELFF.

V is TRBV2 and J is TRBJ2-5; D is possibly TRBD1 (6 bases). Germline CDR1 reads SNHLY; CDR2 reads FYNNEI. The length of the CDR3 is 14 residues. V lost 7 bases to trimming and J lost 0 bases, with 12 bases between them. CDR3 amino acids: CASKDSNYQETQYF. The CDR3 DNA follows: TGTGCCAGCAAGGACAGCAATTACCAAGAGACCCAGTACTTC.

This clone came up a few times. The chain recombines TRBV7-2 with TRBJ2-2; D call uncertain. Germline V gene lookup returns CDR1 SGHTA and CDR2 FQGNSA. The V gene lost 0 bases and the J gene lost 5 bases, with 7 bases spanning the gap. This CDR3 region has 14 residues. The CDR3 nucleotides are TGTGCCAGCAGCTTAGCGTTCGGGACCGGGGAGCTGTTTTTT. It specifies CASSLAFGTGELFF.

The rearrangement links TRBV27 to TRBJ2-3; D tentatively reads TRBD1 or TRBD2 (6 bases each). Germline V gene sequence: CDR1 MNHEY, CDR2 SMNVEV (reference sequence). This CDR3 is 15 amino acids long. V lost 0 bases and J lost 8, with 15 bases in between. In DNA form, the CDR3 reads TGTGCCAGCAGTTTATCACCCGGGGGCGCAGCTACGCAGTATTTT. This codes for CASSLSPGGAATQYF.

The V call is TRBV9, the J call TRBJ2-5; 7 bases match TRBD1. This CDR3 has 14 residues. With 3 bases clipped from V and 2 bases from J, the junction kept 4 bases outside the gene matches. The V gene's germline CDR1 is SGDLS and CDR2 YYNGEE. CDR3 sequence: CASSGRQGQETQYF. The CDR3 nucleotides are TGTGCCAGCAGCGGAAGACAGGGACAAGAGACCCAGTACTTC.

The rearrangement links TRBV28 to TRBJ2-3; D unclear. The germline V gene encodes CDR1 MDHEN and CDR2 SYDVKM. V was pared by 6 bases and J by 6 bases, with 10 bases between. CDR3 length: 12 amino acids. CDR3 protein: CASSHTPDTQYF. The CDR3 DNA is TGTGCCAGCAGCCATACTCCCGATACGCAGTATTTT.

This rearrangement joins TRBV19 to TRBJ2-5, with D maybe TRBD1 (6 bases). CDR1 LNHDA and CDR2 SQIVND come from the germline V gene (reference sequence). The CDR3 consists of 13 residues. V was clipped by 9 bases and J by 5 bases, with 16 bases between them. The CDR3 loop is CASGQSERETQYF. The CDR3 DNA sequence: TGTGCCAGCGGACAGTCTGAACGCGAGACCCAGTACTTC.

The chain links TRBV9 to TRBJ1-6, with D maybe TRBD1 (6 bases). CDR3 length equals 13 residues. The germline V and J ends were trimmed by 4 bases and 7 bases, with 9 bases remaining between them. CDR1 SGDLS and CDR2 YYNGEE come from the germline V gene. CDR3 sequence reads: CASSRDNNSPLHF. CDR3 sequence (DNA): TGTGCCAGCAGCCGGGACAACAATTCACCCCTCCACTTT. Complete variable domain (other parts from reference TRBV9 and TRBJ1-6): DSGVTQTPKHLITATGQRVTLRCSPRSGDLSVYWYQQSLDQGLQFLIQYYNGEERAKGNILERFSAQQFPDLHSELNLSSLELGDSALYFCASSRDNNSPLHFGNGTRLTVT.